The 7 T cell receptor beta chains in this list originate from one sample, sequenced in a study of cytomegalovirus exposure and HLA in healthy donors. Primers for the PCR totalled 60 Vbeta and 13 Jbeta. The protocol was immunoSEQ multiplex PCR, while the TCRdb copy is restricted to in-frame clones and leaves out a portion. The table includes over 150,000 clones, about 77% detected once. The sequenced sample was PBMCs. Source of these receptors: a woman in her thirties or forties in good health and CMV-seropositive.

This clone has a handful of counts. The chain has TRBV7-9 and TRBJ2-7, with 9 bases matching TRBD1. Germline V CDR1 and CDR2: SEHNR, FQNEAQ (reference sequence). The CDR3 has 12 amino acids. The V gene end was trimmed by 5 bases and the J gene end by 6 bases; junction bases not matched to a gene: 2. The CDR3 DNA reads TGTGCCAGCAGCCGGGACAGGGCCGAGCAGTACTTC. Amino acid sequence: CASSRDRAEQYF.

The chain joins TRBV5-4 to TRBJ2-5, with 7 bases fitting TRBD2. In germline, CDR1 is SGHNT, CDR2 YYREEE (reference sequence). V dropped 3 bases and J dropped 4; count of bases not matched to a gene: 12. This CDR3 is built from 16 residues. CDR3 in DNA: TGTGCCAGCAGCTGGGGGAACATCCCGGGGGGAGAGACCCAGTACTTC. It specifies CASSWGNIPGGETQYF. Full variable domain (missing parts from reference TRBV5-4 and TRBJ2-5): ETGVTQSPTHLIKTRGQQVTLRCSSQSGHNTVSWYQQALGQGPQFIFQYYREEENGRGNFPPRFSGLQFPNYSSELNVNALELDDSALYLCASSWGNIPGGETQYFGPGTRLLVL.

The chain recombines TRBV7-2 with TRBJ1-1; 7 nucleotides match TRBD1. From germline, CDR1 is SGHTA and CDR2 FQGNSA. Losses at the gene ends were 1 base for V and 9 bases for J; bases not matched to a gene: 5. This CDR3 comprises 13 residues. The CDR3 DNA reads TGTGCCAGCAGCTTAGGACAGGGAGTTAAAGCTTTCTTT. It encodes CASSLGQGVKAFF.

This clone was recorded a few times. J is TRBJ2-3 and V is TRBV6-6; D is perhaps TRBD1 (8 bases). This CDR3 has 12 residues. Trimming took 5 bases from V and 12 from J, leaving 15 bases between them. The V gene's germline CDR1 is MNHNY and CDR2 SVGAGI (reference sequence). The CDR3, as DNA: TGTGCCAGCAGTAGCGGGACAGGCCTACAGTATTTT. Protein: CASSSGTGLQYF.

The chain is built from TRBV18 and TRBJ2-5, with TRBD2 matching over 9 bases. The ends lost 4 bases at V and 5 bases at J; junction bases unmatched: 11. The CDR3 spans 16 residues. Germline CDR1 and CDR2: KGHSH and LQKENI. The CDR3 DNA is TGTGCCAGCTCACGGGCCTCGCGGGGGGGCGAGGAGACCCAGTACTTC. Protein product: CASSRASRGGEETQYF.

This clone was counted many times. V usage is TRBV5-1 and J usage is TRBJ1-2; 7 nucleotides match TRBD1. The CDR3 has 14 residues. The V gene's germline CDR1 is SGHRS and CDR2 YFSETQ. V shed 0 bases and J 2 bases; nucleotides not matched to a gene: 1. The CDR3 sequence: CASSLGDRNYGYTF. The CDR3 bases are TGCGCCAGCAGCTTGGGGGACAGAAACTATGGCTACACCTTC.

The chain uses TRBV6-1 and TRBJ1-6; 9 bases are a match to TRBD1. This CDR3 spans 13 amino acids. Germline V gives CDR1 MNHNS, CDR2 SASEGT. The junction had 4 bases not matched to a gene; V was cut back by 7 bases and J by 9 bases. The CDR3 DNA reads as TGTGCCAGCAATCGGGACAGGGCTTCACCCCTCCACTTT. Its translation is CASNRDRASPLHF.